This TCR beta chain comes out of a study of T-cell memory formation after mild COVID-19. TCRdb re-derived calls from the 5' RACE reads in MiXCR, one entry per CDR3 protein. The repertoire holds a few hundred thousand distinct CDR3 sequences, with around 8% as singletons. The CDR3 sequence is 15 residues long. V lost 6 bases to trimming and J lost 7 bases; unmatched junction nucleotides: 12. Germline V gene lookup returns CDR1 SGHRS and CDR2 YFSETQ. This clonotype was seen more than once but under ten times. The V and J genes are TRBV5-1 and TRBJ2-2; 7 bases match TRBD1. The material sequenced was PBMCs or a T cell subset sorted from them (not recorded which). The source is a man younger than 30 who had mild COVID-19 (a few samples of this study predate the infection). Cell type and time point are not known. This CDR3 is CASTPRQGPDGELFF. The CDR3 DNA follows: TGCGCCAGCACGCCGAGACAGGGCCCCGACGGGGAGCTGTTTTTT. Full variable domain (missing parts from reference TRBV5-1 and TRBJ2-2): KAGVTQTPRYLIKTRGQQVTLSCSPISGHRSVSWYQQTPGQGLQFLFEYFSETQRNKGNFPGRFSGRQFSNSRSEMNVSTLELGDSALYLCASTPRQGPDGELFFGEGSRLTVL.